This is a list of T cell receptor beta chains from one sample in a study of OX40 agonist ivuxolimab in advanced cancers. TCRdb's copy holds only in-frame clones and misses some; the assay was immunoSEQ multiplex PCR. The table lists about 52,000 clones, approximately 80% of them singletons. Sequenced here: CD4+ or CD8+ T cells sorted from blood, sampled in a trial of the OX40 agonist ivuxolimab. These receptors all stem from an adult with an advanced solid tumor such as melanoma, head and neck, liver or kidney cancer. The CDR3 runs from the conserved cysteine through the conserved F or W. The D gene is left open where the match is weak. Some rows mark clone size as missing; the rest say once, few, many or name a class of expanded clone.

clone size: NA
D gene: NA
J gene: TRBJ1-6
V gene: TRBV21-1
CDR3 protein: CASSKDQVFNPYNSPLHF
CDR3 DNA: TGTGCCAGCAGCAAAGACCAGGTCTTTAATCCCTATAATTCACCCCTCCACTTT

clone size: NA
D gene: TRBD2
J gene: TRBJ2-2
V gene: TRBV27
CDR3 protein: CASSFIAGPPPGELFF
CDR3 DNA: TGTGCCAGCAGTTTTATAGCGGGTCCCCCTCCCGGGGAGCTGTTTTTT

clone size: NA
D gene: TRBD1
J gene: TRBJ1-5
V gene: TRBV15
CDR3 protein: CATSSRDRVVQPQHF
CDR3 DNA: TGTGCCACCAGCAGCCGGGACAGGGTCGTTCAGCCCCAGCATTTT

clone size: NA
D gene: NA
J gene: TRBJ2-3
V gene: TRBV21-1
CDR3 protein: CASSSGTRHRDSTDTQYF
CDR3 DNA: TGTGCCAGCAGCAGCGGTACGCGACACCGGGACTCCACAGATACGCAGTATTTT

clone size: once
D gene: NA
J gene: TRBJ1-3
V gene: TRBV28
CDR3 protein: CASSSRGSGNTIYF
CDR3 DNA: TGTGCCAGCAGCTCTAGGGGTTCTGGAAACACCATATATTTT

clone size: NA
D gene: NA
J gene: TRBJ2-1
V gene: TRBV14
CDR3 protein: CASSHPQYNEQFF
CDR3 DNA: TGTGCCAGCAGCCATCCCCAGTACAATGAGCAGTTCTTC

clone size: NA
D gene: NA
J gene: TRBJ1-1
V gene: TRBV2
CDR3 protein: CASTNLGKGTEAFF
CDR3 DNA: TGTGCCAGCACGAATCTTGGGAAGGGCACTGAAGCTTTCTTT

clone size: NA
D gene: NA
J gene: TRBJ2-2
V gene: TRBV6-6
CDR3 protein: CASSPRYDTGELFF
CDR3 DNA: TGTGCCAGCAGCCCACGGTACGACACCGGGGAGCTGTTTTTT

clone size: once
D gene: NA
J gene: TRBJ2-3
V gene: TRBV7-9
CDR3 protein: CASSPLSGGTDTQYF
CDR3 DNA: TGTGCCAGCAGCCCCCTATCCGGGGGCACAGATACGCAGTATTTT

clone size: NA
D gene: TRBD2
J gene: TRBJ2-5
V gene: TRBV7-3
CDR3 protein: CASSSGGAGETQYF
CDR3 DNA: TGTGCCAGCAGCAGCGGGGGGGCCGGAGAGACCCAGTACTTC

clone size: NA
D gene: TRBD1
J gene: TRBJ1-5
V gene: TRBV28
CDR3 protein: CASSPGGADQPQHF
CDR3 DNA: TGTGCCAGCAGTCCAGGGGGCGCGGATCAGCCCCAGCATTTT

clone size: NA
D gene: TRBD2
J gene: TRBJ2-1
V gene: TRBV5-1
CDR3 protein: CASSYLSGGPYNEQFF
CDR3 DNA: TGCGCCAGCAGCTACCTTAGCGGGGGGCCCTACAATGAGCAGTTCTTC

clone size: NA
D gene: TRBD2
J gene: TRBJ2-6
V gene: TRBV2
CDR3 protein: CASSDGLAGASGANVLTF
CDR3 DNA: TGTGCCAGCAGTGATGGACTAGCGGGAGCCTCTGGGGCCAACGTCCTGACTTTC

clone size: NA
D gene: TRBD2
J gene: TRBJ2-7
V gene: TRBV11-2
CDR3 protein: CASSLAGGPGYEQYF
CDR3 DNA: TGTGCCAGCAGCCTTGCGGGAGGGCCAGGTTACGAGCAGTACTTC

clone size: NA
D gene: TRBD2
J gene: TRBJ2-3
V gene: TRBV5-1
CDR3 protein: CASSLLGLAGSTDTQYF
CDR3 DNA: TGCGCCAGCAGCTTGTTAGGACTAGCGGGGAGCACAGATACGCAGTATTTT

clone size: NA
D gene: TRBD1
J gene: TRBJ2-3
V gene: TRBV18
CDR3 protein: CASSPGTGGTDTQYF
CDR3 DNA: TGTGCCAGCTCACCAGGGACAGGGGGCACAGATACGCAGTATTTT

clone size: NA
D gene: NA
J gene: TRBJ1-1
V gene: TRBV6-5
CDR3 protein: CASSYGGGTEAFF
CDR3 DNA: TGTGCCAGCAGTTACGGGGGGGGCACTGAAGCTTTCTTT

clone size: NA
D gene: NA
J gene: TRBJ2-3
V gene: TRBV10-3
CDR3 protein: CAIRGASSTDTQYF
CDR3 DNA: TGTGCCATCAGGGGGGCTTCTAGCACAGATACGCAGTATTTT

clone size: NA
D gene: NA
J gene: TRBJ1-1
V gene: TRBV7-9
CDR3 protein: CASSSRGSDTEAFF
CDR3 DNA: TGTGCCAGCAGCTCTAGGGGTTCGGACACTGAAGCTTTCTTT

clone size: NA
D gene: TRBD1
J gene: TRBJ2-3
V gene: TRBV6-6
CDR3 protein: CASRGQGTDTQYF
CDR3 DNA: TGTGCCAGCAGAGGACAGGGCACAGATACGCAGTATTTT

clone size: NA
D gene: TRBD1
J gene: TRBJ2-3
V gene: TRBV5-1
CDR3 protein: CASSWGQGHTDTQYF
CDR3 DNA: TGCGCCAGCAGCTGGGGACAGGGACACACAGATACGCAGTATTTT

clone size: NA
D gene: NA
J gene: TRBJ2-3
V gene: TRBV20-1
CDR3 protein: CSASGTDTQYF
CDR3 DNA: TGCAGTGCTTCCGGCACAGATACGCAGTATTTT

clone size: NA
D gene: NA
J gene: TRBJ2-7
V gene: TRBV2
CDR3 protein: CASRSDRDYYEQYF
CDR3 DNA: TGTGCCAGCAGATCGGACAGGGACTATTACGAGCAGTACTTC

clone size: NA
D gene: TRBD2
J gene: TRBJ2-2
V gene: TRBV6-5
CDR3 protein: CASSALGEGPLFF
CDR3 DNA: TGTGCCAGCAGTGCCCTCGGGGAGGGCCCGCTGTTTTTT

clone size: NA
D gene: NA
J gene: TRBJ1-2
V gene: TRBV18
CDR3 protein: CASSPAQGGGYGYTF
CDR3 DNA: TGTGCCAGCTCACCAGCACAGGGCGGGGGCTATGGCTACACCTTC

clone size: NA
D gene: TRBD2
J gene: TRBJ2-1
V gene: TRBV7-9
CDR3 protein: CASSNPREEVNEQFF
CDR3 DNA: TGTGCCAGCAGTAACCCGCGGGAGGAAGTCAATGAGCAGTTCTTC

clone size: NA
D gene: NA
J gene: TRBJ1-1
V gene: TRBV19
CDR3 protein: CASNPGVNTEAFF
CDR3 DNA: TGTGCCAGTAACCCGGGCGTGAACACTGAAGCTTTCTTT

clone size: NA
D gene: NA
J gene: TRBJ1-6
V gene: TRBV10-2
CDR3 protein: CASSRDKYNSPLHF
CDR3 DNA: TGCGCCAGCAGCCGGGATAAATATAATTCACCCCTCCACTTT

clone size: NA
D gene: TRBD2
J gene: TRBJ2-5
V gene: TRBV27
CDR3 protein: CASSRWTSGGQETQYF
CDR3 DNA: TGTGCCAGCAGTCGTTGGACTAGCGGGGGTCAAGAGACCCAGTACTTC

clone size: NA
D gene: TRBD1
J gene: TRBJ1-4
V gene: TRBV6-5
CDR3 protein: CASSYSGTGSNEKLFF
CDR3 DNA: TGTGCCAGCAGTTACTCGGGGACAGGATCTAATGAAAAACTGTTTTTT

clone size: NA
D gene: NA
J gene: TRBJ1-1
V gene: TRBV5-5
CDR3 protein: CASSFEQGRLAEAFF
CDR3 DNA: TGTGCCAGCAGCTTCGAGCAGGGGAGGTTGGCTGAAGCTTTCTTT

clone size: NA
D gene: NA
J gene: TRBJ2-5
V gene: TRBV2
CDR3 protein: CASSQGGGFQETQYF
CDR3 DNA: TGTGCCAGCAGCCAGGGGGGCGGATTCCAAGAGACCCAGTACTTC

clone size: NA
D gene: TRBD1
J gene: TRBJ2-7
V gene: TRBV10-3
CDR3 protein: CAISDRDRVGYEQYF
CDR3 DNA: TGTGCCATCAGTGACCGGGACAGGGTAGGTTACGAGCAGTACTTC

clone size: NA
D gene: NA
J gene: TRBJ1-2
V gene: TRBV11-2
CDR3 protein: CASSLSVNYGYTF
CDR3 DNA: TGTGCCAGCAGCTTATCCGTGAACTATGGCTACACCTTC

clone size: many
D gene: NA
J gene: TRBJ2-4
V gene: TRBV20-1
CDR3 protein: CSARQGDIQYF
CDR3 DNA: TGCAGTGCTCGCCAAGGGGACATTCAGTACTTC

clone size: NA
D gene: TRBD1
J gene: TRBJ2-7
V gene: TRBV5-4
CDR3 protein: CASSAGQVPYEQYF
CDR3 DNA: TGTGCCAGCAGCGCCGGACAGGTCCCCTACGAGCAGTACTTC

clone size: NA
D gene: NA
J gene: TRBJ1-2
V gene: TRBV5-4
CDR3 protein: CASRSSGAEGYTF
CDR3 DNA: TGTGCCAGCAGAAGTTCGGGGGCTGAGGGCTACACCTTC

clone size: NA
D gene: TRBD2
J gene: TRBJ2-1
V gene: TRBV2
CDR3 protein: CASMPTSGGNNEQFF
CDR3 DNA: TGTGCCAGCATGCCGACTAGCGGGGGGAACAATGAGCAGTTCTTC

clone size: once
D gene: NA
J gene: TRBJ2-1
V gene: TRBV7-9
CDR3 protein: CASSLVNKGGGNEQFF
CDR3 DNA: TGTGCCAGCAGCTTAGTCAACAAGGGCGGAGGAAATGAGCAGTTCTTC

clone size: NA
D gene: NA
J gene: TRBJ2-2
V gene: TRBV11-3
CDR3 protein: CASSLLSGSNTGELFF
CDR3 DNA: TGTGCCAGCAGCTTACTGTCAGGGTCGAACACCGGGGAGCTGTTTTTT

clone size: NA
D gene: TRBD2
J gene: TRBJ2-2
V gene: TRBV28
CDR3 protein: CASSSTSGRAKLFF
CDR3 DNA: TGTGCCAGCAGTTCAACTAGCGGGAGGGCGAAGCTGTTTTTT

clone size: NA
D gene: NA
J gene: TRBJ2-2
V gene: TRBV9
CDR3 protein: CASSVVPDYTGELFF
CDR3 DNA: TGTGCCAGCAGCGTAGTACCTGACTACACCGGGGAGCTGTTTTTT

clone size: NA
D gene: NA
J gene: TRBJ2-5
V gene: TRBV16
CDR3 protein: CASSQSTVGSGETQYF
CDR3 DNA: TGTGCCAGCAGCCAAAGTACGGTCGGGAGCGGAGAGACCCAGTACTTC

clone size: once
D gene: NA
J gene: TRBJ1-1
V gene: TRBV5-1
CDR3 protein: CASSAFMNTEAFF
CDR3 DNA: TGCGCCAGCAGTGCATTCATGAACACTGAAGCTTTCTTT

clone size: NA
D gene: TRBD2
J gene: TRBJ2-2
V gene: TRBV7-8
CDR3 protein: CASSPPGLAGGNTGELFF
CDR3 DNA: TGTGCCAGCAGCCCCCCGGGACTAGCGGGAGGGAACACCGGGGAGCTGTTTTTT

clone size: NA
D gene: NA
J gene: TRBJ1-1
V gene: TRBV28
CDR3 protein: CASGPADTNTEAFF
CDR3 DNA: TGTGCCAGCGGTCCCGCGGACACGAACACTGAAGCTTTCTTT

clone size: NA
D gene: NA
J gene: TRBJ1-3
V gene: TRBV7-2
CDR3 protein: CASSLVYGGNTIYF
CDR3 DNA: TGTGCCAGCAGCTTAGTGTACGGGGGAAACACCATATATTTT

clone size: NA
D gene: TRBD2
J gene: TRBJ2-3
V gene: TRBV28
CDR3 protein: CASSKLSSGRRGQYF
CDR3 DNA: TGTGCCAGCAGTAAACTATCTAGCGGGCGCCGTGGGCAGTATTTT

clone size: NA
D gene: NA
J gene: TRBJ2-3
V gene: TRBV4-2
CDR3 protein: CASSQDRDSTDTQYF
CDR3 DNA: TGTGCCAGCAGCCAAGACAGGGATAGCACAGATACGCAGTATTTT

clone size: NA
D gene: TRBD2
J gene: TRBJ2-2
V gene: TRBV10-2
CDR3 protein: CASRRTSGSNGELFF
CDR3 DNA: TGCGCCAGCAGACGGACTAGCGGTTCCAACGGGGAGCTGTTTTTT

clone size: NA
D gene: NA
J gene: TRBJ2-5
V gene: TRBV9
CDR3 protein: CASSVDWQETQYF
CDR3 DNA: TGTGCCAGCAGCGTAGACTGGCAAGAGACCCAGTACTTC

clone size: NA
D gene: TRBD1
J gene: TRBJ1-1
V gene: TRBV28
CDR3 protein: CASSSNTGGGAFF
CDR3 DNA: TGTGCCAGCAGTTCGAACACAGGGGGTGGGGCTTTCTTT

clone size: once
D gene: NA
J gene: TRBJ2-7
V gene: TRBV7-6
CDR3 protein: CASSGGRGYEQYF
CDR3 DNA: TGTGCCAGCAGCGGTGGGAGGGGGTACGAGCAGTACTTC